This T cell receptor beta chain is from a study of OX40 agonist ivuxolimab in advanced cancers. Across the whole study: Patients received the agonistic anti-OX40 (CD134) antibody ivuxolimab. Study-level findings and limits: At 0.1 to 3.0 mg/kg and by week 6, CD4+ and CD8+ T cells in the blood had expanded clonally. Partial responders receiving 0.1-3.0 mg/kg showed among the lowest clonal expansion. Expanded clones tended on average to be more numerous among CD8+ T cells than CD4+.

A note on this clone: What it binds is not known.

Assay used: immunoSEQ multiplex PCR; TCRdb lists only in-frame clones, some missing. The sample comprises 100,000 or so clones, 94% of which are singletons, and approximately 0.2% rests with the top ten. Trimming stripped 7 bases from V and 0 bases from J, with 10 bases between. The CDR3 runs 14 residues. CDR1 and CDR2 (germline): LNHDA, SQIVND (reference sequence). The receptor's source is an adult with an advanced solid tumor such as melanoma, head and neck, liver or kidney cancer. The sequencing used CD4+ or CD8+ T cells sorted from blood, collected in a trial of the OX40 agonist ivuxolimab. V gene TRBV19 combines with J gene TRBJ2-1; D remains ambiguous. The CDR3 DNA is TGTGCCAGTAAGGCCTCAAGCTCCTACAATGAGCAGTTCTTC. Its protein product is CASKASSSYNEQFF.